The 10 T cell receptor beta chains given below trace back to one sample, sequenced in a study of blood T cell repertoires in COVID-19. Method: immunoSEQ multiplex PCR; TCRdb's copy keeps in-frame clones and lacks some. The top ten hold roughly a tenth of the sample, which has fewer than 60,000 clones, over 80% seen once. Sequencing was done on a sample of peripheral blood. The receptors shown here come from a man between 25 and 39 years old with COVID-19, enrolled during active disease.

The chain has TRBV18 and TRBJ1-6; maybe TRBD1 (6 bases). V lost 3 bases, J lost 10 bases, and 13 bases lay in between. This CDR3 has 14 amino acids. The germline V gene has CDR1 KGHSH and CDR2 LQKENI. The CDR3 DNA reads as TGTGCCAGCTCACCGACAGGCACCCTCTCACCCCTCCACTTT. It translates to CASSPTGTLSPLHF.

This clone appeared a single time. The V and J genes are TRBV7-2 and TRBJ2-7; 9 bases map to TRBD2. CDR3 length: 15 residues. Germline-derived CDR1 and CDR2 are SGHTA and FQGNSA. V was pared by 6 bases and J by 5 bases, with 11 bases of the junction left unmatched. CDR3 bases: TGTGCCAGCAGTTATGGGCGGACTAGCGCCCACGAGCAGTACTTC. As protein: CASSYGRTSAHEQYF.

The chain couples TRBV7-9 to TRBJ1-1, with 9 bases lining up with TRBD1. The CDR3 extends over 13 amino acids. Germline assignment: CDR1 SEHNR and CDR2 FQNEAQ (reference sequence). The V gene end was trimmed by 1 base and the J gene end by 11 bases; junction bases not matched to a gene: 5. The CDR3 DNA reads as TGTGCCAGCAGCTTAGTGGGACAGGGAGAGGCTTTCTTT. Encoded protein: CASSLVGQGEAFF. Full variable domain (missing parts from reference TRBV7-9 and TRBJ1-1): DTGVSQNPRHKITKRGQNVTFRCDPISEHNRLYWYRQTLGQGPEFLTYFQNEAQLEKSRLLSDRFSAERPKGSFSTLEIQRTEQGDSAMYLCASSLVGQGEAFFGQGTRLTVV.

V is TRBV11-3 and J is TRBJ2-7; the match to TRBD2 covers 13 bases. J gave up 7 bases and V 1 base, and 10 bases lay outside the gene matches. The CDR3 length is 17 residues. Germline V CDR1 and CDR2: SGHNT, YENEEA. The CDR3 coding sequence is TGTGCCAGCAGCTTAGCCGGACTAGCGGGAGCTCGTGGGGAGCAGTACTTC. Translating gives CASSLAGLAGARGEQYF. Complete variable domain (other parts from reference TRBV11-3 and TRBJ2-7): EAGVVQSPRYKIIEKKQPVAFWCNPISGHNTLYWYLQNLGQGPELLIRYENEEAVDDSQLPKDRFSAERLKGVDSTLKIQPAELGDSAVYLCASSLAGLAGARGEQYFGPGTRLTVT.

The table lists this clone with a count of one. This chain joins TRBV24-1 and TRBJ2-3, with 11 bases aligning to TRBD2. Germline-derived CDR1 and CDR2 are KGHDR and SFDVKD. After removal of 4 bases from V and 5 bases from J, the junction contained 4 bases not matched to a gene. CDR3 size: 15 residues. CDR3 coding DNA: TGTGCCACCAGTGACCTAGCGGGAGGAGGAGATACGCAGTATTTT. Residues: CATSDLAGGGDTQYF.

The chain recombines TRBV27 with TRBJ2-3; TRBD2 aligns across 12 bases. J was trimmed by 6 bases and V by 6 bases; bases with no gene match: 13. Germline loops: CDR1 MNHEY, CDR2 SMNVEV (reference sequence). The CDR3 has 17 amino acids. DNA for the CDR3: TGTGCCAGCAGCCGACTAGCGGGAGTAGGTGGAGGGGATACGCAGTATTTT. Its translation: CASSRLAGVGGGDTQYF.

The rearrangement uses TRBV15 and TRBJ2-3; 13 bases align to TRBD2. Germline CDR1 reads LNHNV; CDR2 reads YYDKDF (reference sequence). The CDR3 loop spans 16 amino acids. V lost 4 bases, J lost 7 bases, and 8 bases stayed unmatched. CDR3 in DNA: TGTGCCACCAGCACACTAGCGGGAGGGCCTGATCATACGCAGTATTTT. Translated, it gives CATSTLAGGPDHTQYF.

The rearrangement links TRBV7-9 to TRBJ1-1; TRBD1 aligns across 7 bases. The CDR3 is 15 amino acids. Germline loops: CDR1 SEHNR, CDR2 FQNEAQ (reference sequence). V trimming: 5 bases; J trimming: 4 bases; junction bases outside the gene matches: 10. The CDR3 sequence: CASSVTGTAGTEAFF. CDR3 DNA sequence: TGTGCCAGCAGCGTAACCGGGACAGCGGGCACTGAAGCTTTCTTT. Full variable domain (outside the CDR3, taken from reference TRBV7-9 and TRBJ1-1): DTGVSQNPRHKITKRGQNVTFRCDPISEHNRLYWYRQTLGQGPEFLTYFQNEAQLEKSRLLSDRFSAERPKGSFSTLEIQRTEQGDSAMYLCASSVTGTAGTEAFFGQGTRLTVV.

The chain employs TRBV10-3 and TRBJ2-7; D perhaps matches TRBD2 (6 bases). The CDR3 extends over 12 amino acids. CDR1 is ENHRY and CDR2 is SYGVKD in the germline V gene. Trimming shortened V by 8 bases and J by 3 bases, and 11 bases separated the two germline ends. In nucleotides, the CDR3 is TGTGCCATCGGTCGGACTAACTACGAGCAGTACTTC. Translation: CAIGRTNYEQYF.

The V call is TRBV29-1, the J call TRBJ1-1; TRBD1 is a possible D gene (5 bases). The germline V gene has CDR1 SQVTM and CDR2 ANQGSEA. The CDR3 is made up of 16 amino acids. The ends were cut back, 7 bases at V and 0 bases at J, with 21 bases in the middle. CDR3 region: CSALKGQGLMNTEAFF. CDR3 DNA sequence: TGCAGCGCACTCAAGGGGCAGGGACTAATGAACACTGAAGCTTTCTTT. The whole variable domain, remainder taken from reference TRBV29-1 and TRBJ1-1, is SAVISQKPSRDICQRGTSLTIQCQVDSQVTMMFWYRQQPGQSLTLIATANQGSEATYESGFVIDKFPISRPNLTFSTLTVSNMSPEDSSIYLCSALKGQGLMNTEAFFGQGTRLTVV.